The rows below give T cell receptor beta chains drawn from one sample of a study of cytomegalovirus exposure and HLA in healthy donors. Some clones are missing from TCRdb's copy, which holds only in-frame ones; the method was immunoSEQ multiplex PCR. The sample records tens of thousands of clones, roughly three quarters being singletons. Source material: PBMCs. The receptors were sampled from a man aged 25-40 years in good health and CMV-seronegative. Each CDR3 is given with its conserved first and last residue. Fields, in order: V gene, J gene, clone size, D gene, CDR3 DNA, CDR3 protein. A D gene is named only where the DNA matches it firmly. Some rows have no size entry. The others give once, few or many, or a class for an expanded clone.

V: TRBV6-4
J: TRBJ2-7
size: -
D: TRBD2
DNA: TGTGCCAGCAGTGACACCACTAGCGTGCCCTACGAGCAGTACTTC
CDR3: CASSDTTSVPYEQYF

V: TRBV6-1
J: TRBJ2-7
size: few
D: TRBD1
DNA: TGTGCCAGCAGTGCGCAAGGGACAGGAGAGTACGAGCAGTACTTC
CDR3: CASSAQGTGEYEQYF

V: TRBV4-2
J: TRBJ2-1
size: -
D: TRBD2
DNA: TGTGCCAGCAGCCAAGAGGTTCCCGGGACTAGCGGGAGTCATGAGCAGTTCTTC
CDR3: CASSQEVPGTSGSHEQFF

V: TRBV14
J: TRBJ2-1
size: -
D: TRBD1
DNA: TGTGCCAGCAGGGAAACAGGGGACTCCTACAATGAGCAGTTCTTC
CDR3: CASRETGDSYNEQFF

V: TRBV2
J: TRBJ1-2
size: once
D: TRBD1
DNA: TGTGCCAGTCTCGGGACAGGGATTTGGCTAAACTATGGCTACACCTTC
CDR3: CASLGTGIWLNYGYTF

V: TRBV5-1
J: TRBJ2-1
size: few
D: TRBD2
DNA: TGCGCCAGCAGCTTGGCTAGCGGGACATACAATGAGCAGTTCTTC
CDR3: CASSLASGTYNEQFF

V: TRBV6-1
J: TRBJ2-5
size: -
D: -
DNA: TGTGCCAGCAGTGATGGCGGGGAGACCCAGTACTTC
CDR3: CASSDGGETQYF

V: TRBV27
J: TRBJ2-7
size: few
D: TRBD2
DNA: TGTGCCAGCAGAGGGGCGGGGGGGCGGGGCGAGCAGTACTTC
CDR3: CASRGAGGRGEQYF

V: TRBV9
J: TRBJ2-1
size: -
D: -
DNA: TGTGCCAGCAGCGTAGCTGTAAGGGGCACCTACAATGAGCAGTTCTTC
CDR3: CASSVAVRGTYNEQFF

V: TRBV6-7
J: TRBJ2-7
size: -
D: TRBD1
DNA: TGTGCCAGCAGTTCGGGCCGGGACAGCAGCTCCTACGAGCAGTACTTC
CDR3: CASSSGRDSSSYEQYF

V: TRBV19
J: TRBJ1-2
size: -
D: TRBD1
DNA: TGTGCCAGTAGTATAAGACCGGGACAGGTCGCCTCCGACTATGGCTACACCTTC
CDR3: CASSIRPGQVASDYGYTF

V: TRBV6-5
J: TRBJ2-7
size: -
D: TRBD1
DNA: TGTGCCAGCAGTTACAGGGGGGGGACAGGGCTCCCAGAGCAGTACTTC
CDR3: CASSYRGGTGLPEQYF

V: TRBV7-9
J: TRBJ2-1
size: -
D: -
DNA: TGTGCCAGCAGCTTAGCGTTACCGGGCAATGAGCAGTTCTTC
CDR3: CASSLALPGNEQFF

V: TRBV6-5
J: TRBJ2-5
size: once
D: -
DNA: TGTGCCAGCAGTTACTCGTACAGACAAGAGACCCAGTACTTC
CDR3: CASSYSYRQETQYF

V: TRBV19
J: TRBJ1-5
size: -
D: -
DNA: TGTGTCAGTAGAGACAAAAACAATCAGCCCCAGCATTTT
CDR3: CVSRDKNNQPQHF

V: TRBV7-2
J: TRBJ2-3
size: -
D: -
DNA: TGTGCCAGCAGCCCGGGACATCAAACGGATACGCAGTATTTT
CDR3: CASSPGHQTDTQYF

V: TRBV7-9
J: TRBJ2-1
size: -
D: -
DNA: TGTGCCAGCAGCTTAGTTACAGGGTATCTCAATGAGCAGTTCTTC
CDR3: CASSLVTGYLNEQFF

V: TRBV7-2
J: TRBJ2-7
size: once
D: TRBD2
DNA: TGTGCCAGCAGCTTAATCGGCTCAGTAGCGGGCCTGGGGGAGCAGTACTTC
CDR3: CASSLIGSVAGLGEQYF

V: TRBV2
J: TRBJ2-4
size: -
D: TRBD1
DNA: TGTGCCAGCAGTGGTGGGGGGACAGGGGAGGCGGTTCAGTACTTC
CDR3: CASSGGGTGEAVQYF

V: TRBV7-9
J: TRBJ1-2
size: -
D: TRBD1
DNA: TGTGCCAGCAGCTTAGCCGGACAGGGCTATGGCTACACCTTC
CDR3: CASSLAGQGYGYTF